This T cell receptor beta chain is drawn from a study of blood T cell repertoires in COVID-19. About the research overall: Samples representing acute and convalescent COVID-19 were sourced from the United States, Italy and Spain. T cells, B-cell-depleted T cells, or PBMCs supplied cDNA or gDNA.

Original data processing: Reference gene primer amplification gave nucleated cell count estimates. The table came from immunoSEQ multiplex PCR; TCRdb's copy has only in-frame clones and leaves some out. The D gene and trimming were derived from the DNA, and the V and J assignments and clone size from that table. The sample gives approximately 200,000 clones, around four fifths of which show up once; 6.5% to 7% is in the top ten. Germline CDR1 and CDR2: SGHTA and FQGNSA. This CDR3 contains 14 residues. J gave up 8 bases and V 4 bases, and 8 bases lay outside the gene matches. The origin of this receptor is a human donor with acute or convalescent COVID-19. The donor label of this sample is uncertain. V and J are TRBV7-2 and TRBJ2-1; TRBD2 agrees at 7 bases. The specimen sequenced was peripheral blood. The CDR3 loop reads CASSSGLVTDEQFF. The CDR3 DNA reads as TGTGCCAGCAGCTCCGGACTAGTCACCGATGAGCAGTTCTTC.